One sample yielded the 16 T cell receptor beta chains listed below, sequenced in a study of T-cell reconstitution after alpha-beta-depleted transplantation in children. Using unique molecular identifiers, the investigators prepared the TCRbeta library. TCRdb processed the PCR reads anew with MiXCR; each CDR3 protein has one entry. The repertoire holds some 550,000 distinct CDR3 sequences, with about 23% as singletons. The sample in question was PBMCs, mostly from graft donor cells, obtained 360 days after TCRalphabeta/CD19-depleted stem cell transplant. Receptors originate from a boy in the first two years of life who had a stem cell transplant for acute myeloid leukemia, so the T cells may come from the graft donor.

This clonotype was counted a few times. The gene calls are TRBV6-5 and TRBJ2-1; either TRBD1 or TRBD2 may fit D (5 bases each). Per the germline V gene, CDR1 is MNHEY and CDR2 is SVGAGI. There are 17 residues in the CDR3. The V gene lost 4 bases and the J gene lost 5 bases, with 21 bases spanning the gap. CDR3 bases: TGTGCCAGCAGTTCCGACTCCGGGACCTTGGATCACAATGAGCAGTTCTTC. Translation gives CASSSDSGTLDHNEQFF.

This clonotype was observed a few times. The chain uses TRBV7-2 and TRBJ2-3; possibly TRBD2 for D (7 bases). The V gene lost 6 bases and the J gene lost 5 bases, with 12 bases spanning the gap. Germline CDR1 and CDR2: SGHTA and FQGNSA. CDR3 length: 13 residues. The CDR3 reads CASRGGPGDTQYF. For the CDR3, the DNA is TGTGCCAGCAGGGGGGGGCCGGGAGATACGCAGTATTTT.

This clonotype was observed many times. V gene TRBV20-1 combines with J gene TRBJ1-6; possibly TRBD1 for D (6 bases). Germline lookup yields CDR1 DFQATT and CDR2 SNEGSKA (reference sequence). Trimming left V 1 base short and J 5 bases short, with 12 bases between. The CDR3 runs 15 residues. The CDR3 nucleotides are TGCAGTGCTAGAGTCAATGGACAGAATAATTCACCCCTCCACTTT. Translation gives CSARVNGQNNSPLHF.

The chain employs TRBV18 and TRBJ2-3; the D gene is possibly TRBD2 (5 bases). The V and J ends lost 2 bases and 5 bases respectively, with 14 bases between them. The germline V gene encodes CDR1 KGHSH and CDR2 LQKENI. This CDR3 contains 15 residues. CDR3 loop: CASSPVGAPGDTQYF. CDR3 in DNA: TGTGCCAGCTCACCAGTGGGAGCGCCGGGAGATACGCAGTATTTT.

Turning to this clonotype: At one of its ends the junction is not consistent with the germline gene, which may arise from a read error. The chain uses TRBV20-1 and TRBJ1-5, with no clear D. This CDR3 spans 17 amino acids. Germline CDR1 is DFQATT and CDR2 is SNEGSKA (reference sequence). This CDR3 is CCASSPPGQIGRQPQHF. CDR3 nucleotide sequence: TGCTGTGCTAGTTCCCCTCCGGGCCAGATAGGTCGGCAGCCCCAGCATTTT.

This chain links TRBV15 with TRBJ2-7; the D gene is possibly TRBD1 (6 bases). The CDR3 is made up of 15 amino acids. Trimming pared 0 bases from V and 4 bases from J, leaving 13 bases between. Germline V gives CDR1 LNHNV, CDR2 YYDKDF (reference sequence). CDR3 residues: CATSRDVDSRYEQYF. CDR3 nucleotide sequence: TGTGCCACCAGCAGAGATGTGGACAGCAGATACGAGCAGTACTTC.

This clonotype was recorded a few times. The gene calls are TRBV5-1 and TRBJ2-7, with 8 bases fitting TRBD1. V lost 4 bases, J lost 6 bases, and 9 bases stayed unmatched. From germline, CDR1 is SGHRS and CDR2 YFSETQ. The length of the CDR3 is 14 residues. The CDR3 loop reads CASSQKGQGLEQYF. CDR3 bases: TGCGCCAGCAGCCAAAAAGGACAGGGCCTCGAGCAGTACTTC.

In this sample, this clonotype turned up many times. This chain connects TRBV5-1 to TRBJ2-3; 9 bases are a match to TRBD2. CDR1 is SGHRS, CDR2 YFSETQ, per germline. The CDR3 loop spans 15 amino acids. J gave up 4 bases and V 1 base, and 4 bases lay outside the gene matches. CDR3: CASSLRGLAADTQYF. The CDR3 DNA reads TGCGCCAGCAGCTTGAGGGGACTAGCCGCAGATACGCAGTATTTT.

CDR3 DNA: TGTGCCAGCAGTTACTCGCCGTTAGACAATAACTATGGCTACACCTTC. Protein sequence: CASSYSPLDNNYGYTF. The chain employs TRBV6-5 and TRBJ1-2; no clear D gene. Per the germline V gene, CDR1 is MNHEY and CDR2 is SVGAGI. Trimming took off 0 bases at V and 1 base at J, with 12 bases between the two ends. CDR3 length: 16 amino acids.

This clonotype was seen at least ten times. The chain links TRBV7-9 to TRBJ2-1; no firm D call. V lost 0 bases to trimming and J lost 14 bases, with 11 bases between them. CDR1 SEHNR and CDR2 FQNEAQ come from the germline V gene (reference sequence). The CDR3 length is 12 residues. CDR3 amino acids: CASSLADSKKFF. The DNA for the CDR3 is TGTGCCAGCAGCTTAGCCGACTCAAAGAAGTTCTTC.

The chain links TRBV5-1 to TRBJ2-3; no firm D call. Germline V lookup: CDR1 SGHRS, CDR2 YFSETQ. Trimming stripped 1 base from V and 3 bases from J, with 6 bases between. The CDR3 sequence is 13 residues long. CDR3 sequence: CASSLIKTDTQYF. In DNA form, the CDR3 reads TGCGCCAGCAGCTTGATCAAAACAGATACGCAGTATTTT.

The chain uses TRBV9 and TRBJ1-4, with D possibly being TRBD1 (6 bases). V shed 0 bases and J shed 7 bases, with 13 bases lying between them. Germline CDR1 reads SGDLS; CDR2 reads YYNGEE. The CDR3 sequence is 15 residues long. The CDR3 loop is CASSVGGQLSEKLFF. In nucleotides, the CDR3 is TGTGCCAGCAGCGTAGGTGGACAGCTTTCTGAAAAACTGTTTTTT.

CDR3 sequence reads: CSAWGLAAQETQYF. The DNA for the CDR3 is TGCAGTGCCTGGGGGCTAGCGGCGCAAGAGACCCAGTACTTC. This sequence joins TRBV20-1 and TRBJ2-5, with D tentatively TRBD2 (7 bases). Germline V gives CDR1 DFQATT, CDR2 SNEGSKA (reference sequence). CDR3 length equals 14 residues. Between the trimmed V and J ends, which lost 6 bases and 2 bases, there was a span of 16 bases.

This clonotype came up a few times. The V call is TRBV12-3 or TRBV12-4, the J call TRBJ2-3; D is undetermined. The CDR3 contains 14 residues. V was clipped by 1 base and J by 6 bases, with 11 bases between them. The CDR3 nucleotides are TGTGCCAGCAGTTTAGATCATGAATTCGATACGCAGTATTTT. Translation gives CASSLDHEFDTQYF.

The chain has TRBV10-3 and TRBJ1-1; 8 bases agree with TRBD1. The V gene end was trimmed by 2 bases and the J gene end by 1 base; junction bases not matched to a gene: 6. This CDR3 contains 16 residues. Germline values: CDR1 ENHRY, CDR2 SYGVKD. For the CDR3, the DNA is TGTGCCATCAGTGAGGGACAGGGAATATGGAACACTGAAGCTTTCTTT. Amino acids: CAISEGQGIWNTEAFF.

This clonotype was detected a few times. V and J are TRBV12-3 or TRBV12-4 and TRBJ2-7; 9 bases align to TRBD1. CDR3 length equals 16 residues. The V and J ends lost 5 bases and 2 bases, in that order; junction bases with no gene match: 10. This chain's CDR3 is CASSPPGTGRPYEQYV. The CDR3 DNA follows: TGTGCCAGCAGTCCCCCGGGGACAGGGCGCCCCTACGAGCAGTACGTC.